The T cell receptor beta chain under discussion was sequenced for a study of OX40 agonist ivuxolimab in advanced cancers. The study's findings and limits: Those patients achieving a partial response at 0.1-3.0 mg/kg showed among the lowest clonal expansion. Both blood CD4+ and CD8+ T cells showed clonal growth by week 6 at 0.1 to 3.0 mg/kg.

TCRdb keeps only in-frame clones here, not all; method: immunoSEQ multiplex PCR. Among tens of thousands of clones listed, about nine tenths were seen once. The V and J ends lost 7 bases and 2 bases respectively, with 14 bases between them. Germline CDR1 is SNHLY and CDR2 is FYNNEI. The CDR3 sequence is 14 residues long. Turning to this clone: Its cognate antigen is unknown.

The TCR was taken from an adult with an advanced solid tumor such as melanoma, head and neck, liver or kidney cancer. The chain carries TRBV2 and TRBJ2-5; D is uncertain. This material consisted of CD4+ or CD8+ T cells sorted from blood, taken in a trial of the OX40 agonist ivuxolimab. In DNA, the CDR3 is TGTGCCAGCACCAAGGCGGTTATTCAAGAGACCCAGTACTTC. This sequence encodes CASTKAVIQETQYF.